A single sample gave rise to the 2 T cell receptor beta chains below, sequenced in a study of molecular identifiers for immune sequencing clone quantification. TCRdb re-called the PCR reads with MiXCR, one entry per CDR3 protein. This sample yields fewer than 350,000 distinct CDR3 sequences, of which roughly 24% are seen a single time; 0.65% to 0.75% belongs to the top ten. Sequenced sample: naive CD8+ T cells from blood, with Jurkat cell RNA spiked in. Subset given: FACS-sorted CD8+CD4-CCR7+CD45RA+ naive T cells. The receptors were gathered from a human donor in good health. Some libraries in this study had Jurkat cell RNA spiked in.

Comments on this clonotype: This could be a read error, since a much larger clone is one nucleotide away. The chain couples TRBV11-2 to TRBJ2-3; TRBD2 is a possible D gene (7 bases). V lost 6 bases and J 9 bases, leaving 28 bases between the germline ends. The CDR3 is 17 amino acids. Germline values: CDR1 SGHAT, CDR2 FQNNGV. CDR3 coding DNA: TGTGCCAGCAGAGGCAGTGGGGGGGACACAGAGATCGGGACGCAGTATTTT. It specifies CASRGSGGDTEIGTQYF.

This clonotype showed up many times. The chain employs TRBV5-5 and TRBJ1-3, with a possible D match to TRBD1 (6 bases). Trimming stripped 7 bases from V and 0 bases from J, with 14 bases between. CDR3 size: 15 residues. Germline CDR1 SGHKS, CDR2 YYEKEE (reference sequence). The chain's CDR3 is CASAKTGYSGNTIYF. CDR3 nucleotide sequence: TGTGCCAGCGCGAAGACAGGTTACTCTGGAAACACCATATATTTT.